The clone carrying this T cell receptor (beta chain) appeared a single time. Assay: immunoSEQ multiplex PCR; the TCRdb copy retains only in-frame clones and omits some. There are over a million clones in the sample; around 76% occur only once, and approximately 1.3% lies in the top ten. V lost 1 base to trimming and J lost 3 bases, with 13 bases between them. The CDR3 runs to 16 residues. Germline CDR1 is MNHNS and CDR2 is SASEGT. This sample is drawn from a study of shared clonotypes between healthy human individuals. The sequence came from a man aged 18 to 30 in good health. Sequencing input: memory CD4+ T cells sorted from blood. Subset defined: CD45RA-negative fraction. V is TRBV6-1 and J is TRBJ1-5; TRBD1 might be the D (6 bases). The CDR3 coding sequence is TGTGCCAGCAGTGAAGACAGGGCCCCGCTCAATCAGCCCCAGCATTTT. Translated, it gives CASSEDRAPLNQPQHF.